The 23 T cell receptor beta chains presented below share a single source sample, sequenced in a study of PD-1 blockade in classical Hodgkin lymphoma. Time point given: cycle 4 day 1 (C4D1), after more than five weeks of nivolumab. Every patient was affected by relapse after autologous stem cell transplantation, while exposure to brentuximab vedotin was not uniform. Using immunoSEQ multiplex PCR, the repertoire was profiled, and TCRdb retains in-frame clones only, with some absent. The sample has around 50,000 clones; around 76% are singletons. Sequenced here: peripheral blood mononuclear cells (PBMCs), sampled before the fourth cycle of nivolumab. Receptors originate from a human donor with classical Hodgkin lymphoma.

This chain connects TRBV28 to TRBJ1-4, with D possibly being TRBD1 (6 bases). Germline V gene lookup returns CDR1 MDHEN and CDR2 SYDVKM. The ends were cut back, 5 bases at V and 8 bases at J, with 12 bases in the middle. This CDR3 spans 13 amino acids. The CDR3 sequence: CASSQGTTEKLFF. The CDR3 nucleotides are TGTGCCAGCAGTCAGGGGACTACAGAAAAACTGTTTTTT. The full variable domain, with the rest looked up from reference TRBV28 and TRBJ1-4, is DVKVTQSSRYLVKRTGEKVFLECVQDMDHENMFWYRQDPGLGLRLIYFSYDVKMKEKGDIPEGYSVSREKKERFSLILESASTNQTSMYLCASSQGTTEKLFFGSGTQLSVL.

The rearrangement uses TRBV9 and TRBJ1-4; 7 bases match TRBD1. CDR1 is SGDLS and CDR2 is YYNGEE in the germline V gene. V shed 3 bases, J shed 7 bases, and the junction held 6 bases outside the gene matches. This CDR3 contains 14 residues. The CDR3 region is CASSGQTGREKLFF. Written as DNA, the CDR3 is TGTGCCAGCAGCGGACAGACAGGGCGTGAAAAACTGTTTTTT.

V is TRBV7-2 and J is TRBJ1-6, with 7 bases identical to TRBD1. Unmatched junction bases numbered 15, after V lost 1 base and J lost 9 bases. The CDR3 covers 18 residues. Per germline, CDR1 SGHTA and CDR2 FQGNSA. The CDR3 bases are TGTGCCAGCAGCTTAGAAAACCCCCCGACAGGGCCCGGTTCACCCCTCCACTTT. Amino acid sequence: CASSLENPPTGPGSPLHF. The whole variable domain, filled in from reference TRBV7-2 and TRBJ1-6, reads GAGVSQSPSNKVTEKGKDVELRCDPISGHTALYWYRQSLGQGLEFLIYFQGNSAPDKSGLPSDRFSAERTGGSVSTLTIQRTQQEDSAVYLCASSLENPPTGPGSPLHFGNGTRLTVT.

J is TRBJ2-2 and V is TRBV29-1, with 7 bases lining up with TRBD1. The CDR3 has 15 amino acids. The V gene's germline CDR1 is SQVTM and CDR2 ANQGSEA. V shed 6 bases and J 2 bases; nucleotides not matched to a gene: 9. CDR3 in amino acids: CSVFKGARNTGELFF. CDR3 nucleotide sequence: TGCAGCGTCTTTAAGGGGGCGCGTAACACCGGGGAGCTGTTTTTT.

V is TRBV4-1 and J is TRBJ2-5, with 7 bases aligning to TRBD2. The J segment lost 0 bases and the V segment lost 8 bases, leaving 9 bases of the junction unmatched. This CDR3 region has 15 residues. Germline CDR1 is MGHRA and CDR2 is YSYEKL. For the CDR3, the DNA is TGCGCCAGCGCCGCACTAGCGACGTACCAAGAGACCCAGTACTTC. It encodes CASAALATYQETQYF.

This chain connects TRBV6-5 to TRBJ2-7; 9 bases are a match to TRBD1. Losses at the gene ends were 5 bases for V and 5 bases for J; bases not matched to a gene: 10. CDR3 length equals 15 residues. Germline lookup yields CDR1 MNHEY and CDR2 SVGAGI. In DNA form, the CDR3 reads TGTGCCAGCAGTCCAAGGGGACAGGGTGGCCACGAGCAGTACTTC. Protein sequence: CASSPRGQGGHEQYF.

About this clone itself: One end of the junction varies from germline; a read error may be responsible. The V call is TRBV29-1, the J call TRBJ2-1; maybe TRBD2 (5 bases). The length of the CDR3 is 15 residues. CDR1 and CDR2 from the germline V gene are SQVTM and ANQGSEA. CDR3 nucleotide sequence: TGCGGCGTTCCAAGGTTAGTACTAGTAGGAAATGAGCAGTTCTTC. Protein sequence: CGVPRLVLVGNEQFF.

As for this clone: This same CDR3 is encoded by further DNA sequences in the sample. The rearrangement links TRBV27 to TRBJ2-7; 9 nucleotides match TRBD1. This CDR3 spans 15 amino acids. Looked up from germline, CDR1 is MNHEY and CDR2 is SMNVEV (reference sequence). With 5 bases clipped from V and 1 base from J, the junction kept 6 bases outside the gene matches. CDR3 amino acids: CASSATGGVSYEQYF. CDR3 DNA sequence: TGTGCCAGCAGTGCGACAGGGGGAGTGTCCTACGAGCAGTACTTC.

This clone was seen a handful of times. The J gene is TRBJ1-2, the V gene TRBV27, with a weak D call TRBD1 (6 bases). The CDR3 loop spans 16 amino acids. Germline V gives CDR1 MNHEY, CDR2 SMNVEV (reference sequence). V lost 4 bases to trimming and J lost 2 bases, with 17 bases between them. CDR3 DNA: TGTGCCAGCAGTTCATGGACAGAACTTGAGAACTATGGCTACACCTTC. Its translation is CASSSWTELENYGYTF.

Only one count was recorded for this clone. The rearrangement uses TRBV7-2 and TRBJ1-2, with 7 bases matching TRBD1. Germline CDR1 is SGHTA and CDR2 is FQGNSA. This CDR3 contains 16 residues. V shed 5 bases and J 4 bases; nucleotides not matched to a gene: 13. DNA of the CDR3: TGTGCCAGCAGCATTACCTCGGGACAGACTATCTATGGCTACACCTTC. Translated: CASSITSGQTIYGYTF.

In DNA form, the CDR3 reads TGCGCCAGCAGCCAAGGGGTTACCTACAATGAGCAGTTCTTC. This gives the protein CASSQGVTYNEQFF. V and J are TRBV4-1 and TRBJ2-1; D is ambiguous. Trimming took 1 base from V and 2 from J, leaving 6 bases between them. The CDR3 consists of 14 residues. Germline CDR1 is MGHRA and CDR2 is YSYEKL.

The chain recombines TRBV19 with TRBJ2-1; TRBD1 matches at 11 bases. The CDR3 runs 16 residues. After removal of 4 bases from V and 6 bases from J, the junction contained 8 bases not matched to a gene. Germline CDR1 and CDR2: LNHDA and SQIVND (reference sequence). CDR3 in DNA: TGTGCCAGTAGTAGATTCCCGGGACAGGGGGTCAATGAGCAGTTCTTC. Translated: CASSRFPGQGVNEQFF.

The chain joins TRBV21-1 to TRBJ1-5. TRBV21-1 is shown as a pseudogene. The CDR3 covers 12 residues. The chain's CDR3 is CATTALGWPQHF. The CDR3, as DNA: TGTGCCACGACCGCTTTAGGTTGGCCCCAGCATTTT.

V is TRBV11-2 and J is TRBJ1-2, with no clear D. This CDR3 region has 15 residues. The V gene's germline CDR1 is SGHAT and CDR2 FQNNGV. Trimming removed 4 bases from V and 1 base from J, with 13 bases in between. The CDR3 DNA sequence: TGTGCCAGCAGCTCTCCAAGGCGGAGTAACTATGGCTACACCTTC. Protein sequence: CASSSPRRSNYGYTF.

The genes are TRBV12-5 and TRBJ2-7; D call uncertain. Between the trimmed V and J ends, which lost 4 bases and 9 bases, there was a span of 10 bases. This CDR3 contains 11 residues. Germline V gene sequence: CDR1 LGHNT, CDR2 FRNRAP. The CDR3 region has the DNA TGTGCTAGTGGTTCCCCTGTAGGGCAGTACTTC. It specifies CASGSPVGQYF.

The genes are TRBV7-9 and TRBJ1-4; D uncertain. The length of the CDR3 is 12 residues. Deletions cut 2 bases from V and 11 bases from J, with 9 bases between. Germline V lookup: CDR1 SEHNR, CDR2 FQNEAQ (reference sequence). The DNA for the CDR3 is TGTGCCAGCAGCTTATCTGGAGGGAAACTGTTTTTT. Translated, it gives CASSLSGGKLFF.

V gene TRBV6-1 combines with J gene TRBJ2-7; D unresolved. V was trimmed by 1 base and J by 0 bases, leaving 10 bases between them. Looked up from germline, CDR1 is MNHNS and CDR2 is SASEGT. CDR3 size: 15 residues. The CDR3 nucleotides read TGTGCCAGCAGTGAAGACAGCCTTAGCTCCTACGAGCAGTACTTC. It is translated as CASSEDSLSSYEQYF.

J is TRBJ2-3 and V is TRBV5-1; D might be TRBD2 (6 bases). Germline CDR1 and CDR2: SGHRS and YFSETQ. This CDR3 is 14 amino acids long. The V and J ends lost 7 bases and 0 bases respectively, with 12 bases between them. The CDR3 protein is CASASAGSTDTQYF. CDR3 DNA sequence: TGCGCCAGCGCCTCGGCGGGGAGCACAGATACGCAGTATTTT.

This CDR3 reads CASSQDSASGTDTQYF. CDR3 nucleotides: TGTGCCAGCAGCCAAGACTCTGCTAGCGGCACAGATACGCAGTATTTT. The genes are TRBV4-2 and TRBJ2-3; D might be TRBD2 (6 bases). The germline CDR1 and CDR2 sequences are LGHNA and YNFKEQ. The V gene lost 0 bases and the J gene lost 1 base, with 11 bases spanning the gap. This CDR3 contains 16 residues.

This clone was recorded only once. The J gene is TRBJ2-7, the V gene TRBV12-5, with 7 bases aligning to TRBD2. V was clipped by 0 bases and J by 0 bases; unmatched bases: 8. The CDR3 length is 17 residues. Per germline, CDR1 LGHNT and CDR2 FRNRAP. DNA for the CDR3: TGTGCTAGTGGTTTGGTATTAGGCCTAGCGGACTCCTACGAGCAGTACTTC. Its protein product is CASGLVLGLADSYEQYF.

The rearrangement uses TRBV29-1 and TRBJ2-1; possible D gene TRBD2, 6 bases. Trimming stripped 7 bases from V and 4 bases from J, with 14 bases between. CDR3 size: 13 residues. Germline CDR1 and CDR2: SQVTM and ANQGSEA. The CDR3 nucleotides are TGCAGCGCCCGGAGGGTTTCTTACAATGAGCAGTTCTTC. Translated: CSARRVSYNEQFF.

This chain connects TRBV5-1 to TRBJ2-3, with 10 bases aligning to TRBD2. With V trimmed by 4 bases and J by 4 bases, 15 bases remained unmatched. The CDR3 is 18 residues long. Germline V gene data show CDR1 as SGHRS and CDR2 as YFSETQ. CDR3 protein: CASSRDSLTSGIPDTQYF. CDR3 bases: TGCGCCAGCAGCCGGGACAGTTTAACTAGCGGGATTCCAGATACGCAGTATTTT.

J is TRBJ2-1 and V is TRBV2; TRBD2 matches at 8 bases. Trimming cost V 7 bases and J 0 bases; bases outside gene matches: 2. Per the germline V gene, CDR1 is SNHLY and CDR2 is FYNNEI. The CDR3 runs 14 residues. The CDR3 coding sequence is TGTGCCAGCAAGACTAGCGACTCCTACAATGAGCAGTTCTTC. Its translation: CASKTSDSYNEQFF. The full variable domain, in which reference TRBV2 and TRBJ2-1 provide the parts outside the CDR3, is EPEVTQTPSHQVTQMGQEVILRCVPISNHLYFYWYRQILGQKVEFLVSFYNNEISEKSEIFDDQFSVERPDGSNFTLKIRSTKLEDSAMYFCASKTSDSYNEQFFGPGTRLTVL.